The 16 T cell receptor beta chains listed next were all sequenced from one sample in a study of blood T cell repertoires in COVID-19. TCRdb's copy holds only in-frame clones and misses some; the assay was immunoSEQ multiplex PCR. The table includes some 70,000 clones, 70% to 85% detected once. Input material: peripheral blood. The source is a woman in her fifties or sixties with acute or convalescent COVID-19.

This rearrangement joins TRBV18 to TRBJ1-2; 8 positions agree with TRBD1. CDR3 length: 17 amino acids. Germline V lookup: CDR1 KGHSH, CDR2 LQKENI. The junction had 14 bases not matched to a gene; V was cut back by 1 base and J by 7 bases. The CDR3, as DNA: TGTGCCAGCTCACCACAGTTTGGACAGGGCTCTTCGTTTGGCTACACCTTC. Residues: CASSPQFGQGSSFGYTF.

The V call is TRBV28, the J call TRBJ2-1; TRBD2 is a possible D gene (5 bases). The CDR3 runs to 18 residues. Germline V CDR1 and CDR2: MDHEN, SYDVKM. V was clipped by 4 bases and J by 1 base, with 20 bases between them. The CDR3 DNA reads as TGTGCCAGCAGTTCTCAGGCCCTTGGGGAGAGTTCCTACAATGAGCAGTTCTTC. Encoded protein: CASSSQALGESSYNEQFF.

The chain carries TRBV14 and TRBJ1-1; unclear D gene. Germline CDR1 reads SGHDN; CDR2 reads FVKESK. V was pared by 4 bases and J by 5 bases, with 20 bases between. The CDR3 covers 16 residues. The CDR3 nucleotides read TGTGCCAGCAGCCCCAAGGACGGAGGGCGGCGGACTGAAGCTTTCTTT. Residues: CASSPKDGGRRTEAFF.

The chain uses TRBV4-2 and TRBJ2-1; TRBD2 might be the D (5 bases). The CDR3 loop spans 16 amino acids. Deletions cut 0 bases from V and 9 bases from J, with 18 bases between. Germline CDR1 reads LGHNA; CDR2 reads YNFKEQ. The CDR3 sequence is CASSQDAAAGSGEQFF. CDR3 sequence (DNA): TGTGCCAGCAGCCAAGATGCAGCGGCGGGCAGCGGTGAGCAGTTCTTC.

The rearrangement joins TRBV5-1 to TRBJ1-2; 7 nucleotides match TRBD1. Germline V CDR1 and CDR2: SGHRS, YFSETQ. CDR3 length equals 17 residues. The V gene end was trimmed by 0 bases and the J gene end by 2 bases; junction bases not matched to a gene: 10. The DNA for the CDR3 is TGCGCCAGCAGCTTGGAATATGGGACAGAAAAAAACTATGGCTACACCTTC. As protein: CASSLEYGTEKNYGYTF.

This clone has more than one count but fewer than ten. The gene calls are TRBV4-1 and TRBJ2-2, with TRBD1 identical over 9 bases. Per germline, CDR1 MGHRA and CDR2 YSYEKL. The CDR3 has 17 residues. The V segment lost 0 bases and the J segment 6 bases; nucleotides outside the gene matches: 8. CDR3 nucleotide sequence: TGCGCCAGCAGCCAAGATCCGGGACAGGGATACTCCGGGGAGCTGTTTTTT. Translating it yields CASSQDPGQGYSGELFF.

This clone was counted only a few times. CDR3: CAWSAHRGRGNYGYTF. For the CDR3, the DNA is TGTGCCTGGAGTGCCCACAGAGGCAGAGGGAACTATGGCTACACCTTC. The chain recombines TRBV30 with TRBJ1-2; D call uncertain. This CDR3 comprises 16 residues. The V and J ends lost 1 base and 2 bases respectively, with 17 bases between them. The germline CDR1 and CDR2 sequences are GTSNPN and SVGIG (reference sequence).

V and J are TRBV6-5 and TRBJ2-5; 7 bases map to TRBD2. The V segment lost 6 bases and the J segment 5 bases; nucleotides outside the gene matches: 12. Germline assignment: CDR1 MNHEY and CDR2 SVGAGI. CDR3 length equals 15 residues. CDR3 amino acids: CASRDRDPGRETQYF. The CDR3 nucleotides read TGTGCCAGCAGAGACCGGGACCCCGGGAGGGAGACCCAGTACTTC.

The chain employs TRBV7-2 and TRBJ2-7, with 12 nucleotides matching TRBD2. Losses at the gene ends were 1 base for V and 0 bases for J; bases not matched to a gene: 10. The CDR3 length is 19 residues. Germline V lookup: CDR1 SGHTA, CDR2 FQGNSA. CDR3 DNA: TGTGCCAGCAGCTTAGAGAGGGCCCCGGGACTAGCGGGCTCCTACGAGCAGTACTTC. Translated: CASSLERAPGLAGSYEQYF.

A few counts support this clone. V is TRBV18 and J is TRBJ2-2; the D is unclear. The V end lost 3 bases, the J end lost 2 bases, and 10 bases lay between the germline ends. Germline V gene lookup returns CDR1 KGHSH and CDR2 LQKENI. The CDR3 consists of 15 residues. CDR3 residues: CASSPPTRNTGELFF. CDR3 DNA sequence: TGTGCCAGCTCACCCCCCACTCGTAACACCGGGGAGCTGTTTTTT.

The chain links TRBV15 to TRBJ1-5; D is possibly TRBD1 (6 bases). This CDR3 is built from 15 residues. Germline V gene sequence: CDR1 LNHNV, CDR2 YYDKDF (reference sequence). The V end was cut by 0 bases, the J end by 7 bases, with 13 bases between. The chain's CDR3 is CATSRDNRVPQPQHF. In nucleotides, the CDR3 is TGTGCCACCAGCAGAGATAACAGGGTCCCGCAGCCCCAGCATTTT. Combining the CDR3 with reference TRBV15 and TRBJ1-5 gives the whole variable domain DAMVIQNPRYQVTQFGKPVTLSCSQTLNHNVMYWYQQKSSQAPKLLFHYYDKDFNNEADTPDNFQSRRPNTSFCFLDIRSPGLGDTAMYLCATSRDNRVPQPQHFGDGTRLSIL.

The gene calls are TRBV10-1 and TRBJ2-1; 14 bases are shared with TRBD2. The germline CDR1 and CDR2 sequences are WNHNN and SYGVQD (reference sequence). Losses at the gene ends were 6 bases for V and 6 bases for J; bases not matched to a gene: 4. CDR3 size: 15 residues. CDR3 in DNA: TGCGCCAGCAGCAGACTAGCGGGAGGGTTCAATGAGCAGTTCTTC. Translation gives CASSRLAGGFNEQFF.

The chain is built from TRBV5-1 and TRBJ1-1, with D maybe TRBD1 (6 bases). This CDR3 comprises 13 residues. With 4 bases removed from V and 8 bases from J, the gap between germline ends came to 15 bases. The V gene's germline CDR1 is SGHRS and CDR2 YFSETQ. The CDR3 protein is CASSVGQRDEAFF. CDR3 bases: TGCGCCAGCAGCGTCGGACAGCGCGACGAAGCTTTCTTT.

J is TRBJ1-6 and V is TRBV7-9; 8 bases are a match to TRBD1. The CDR3 is made up of 14 amino acids. Germline trimming cut 7 bases from V and 9 bases from J; bases unmatched to any gene: 8. In germline, CDR1 is SEHNR, CDR2 FQNEAQ (reference sequence). CDR3 residues: CASTDGQGRSPLHF. In nucleotides, the CDR3 is TGTGCCAGCACCGACGGACAGGGTCGTTCACCCCTCCACTTT.

This sequence joins TRBV7-9 and TRBJ1-1; a weak D match, TRBD1 (5 bases). Germline V CDR1 and CDR2: SEHNR, FQNEAQ (reference sequence). Trimming took off 1 base at V and 7 bases at J, with 16 bases between the two ends. This CDR3 contains 15 residues. CDR3 nucleotide sequence: TGTGCCAGCAGCTTAGGCACACAGGTTTTCGGTGAAGCTTTCTTT. This gives the protein CASSLGTQVFGEAFF.

This clone was found once. The V gene is TRBV27, the J gene TRBJ2-7, with a tentative D call TRBD2 (7 bases). Germline V gene data show CDR1 as MNHEY and CDR2 as SMNVEV (reference sequence). V dropped 3 bases and J dropped 4 bases, with 19 bases sitting between them. CDR3 length: 16 residues. CDR3 sequence reads: CASSFRLGRGGYEQYF. CDR3 DNA sequence: TGTGCCAGCAGTTTCCGCCTTGGAAGGGGGGGTTACGAGCAGTACTTC.